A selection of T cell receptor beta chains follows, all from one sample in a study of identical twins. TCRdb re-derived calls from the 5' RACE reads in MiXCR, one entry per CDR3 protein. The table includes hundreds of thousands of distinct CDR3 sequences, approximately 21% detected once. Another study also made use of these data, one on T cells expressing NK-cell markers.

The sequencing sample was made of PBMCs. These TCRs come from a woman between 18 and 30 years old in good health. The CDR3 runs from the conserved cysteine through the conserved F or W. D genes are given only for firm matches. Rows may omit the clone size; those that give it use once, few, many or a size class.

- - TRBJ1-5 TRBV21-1 CASSTYCVNTGLFNQPQHF
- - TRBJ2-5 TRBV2 CASNFAGTETQYF
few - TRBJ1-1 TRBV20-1 CSASVPSPSTEAFF
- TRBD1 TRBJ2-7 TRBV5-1 CASTTGQGYEQYF
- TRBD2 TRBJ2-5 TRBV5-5 CASSPARTSSQETQYF
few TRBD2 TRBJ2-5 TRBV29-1 CSGGTTETQYF
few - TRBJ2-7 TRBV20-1 CSATSGRFYEQYF
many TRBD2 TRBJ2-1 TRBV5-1 CASSMTSGAYNEQFF
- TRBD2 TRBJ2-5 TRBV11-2 CASSLFGTSGRPLKETQYF
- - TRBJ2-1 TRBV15 CATSRQNNEQFF
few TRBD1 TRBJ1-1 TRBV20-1 CSAETGGASAFF
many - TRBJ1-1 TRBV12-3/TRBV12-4 CASTGQLNTEAFF
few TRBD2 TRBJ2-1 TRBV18 CASSMTSGRGNEQFF
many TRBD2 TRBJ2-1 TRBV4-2 CASSADVQRGGINEQFF
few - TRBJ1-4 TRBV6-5 CASSYQGSTTNEKLFF
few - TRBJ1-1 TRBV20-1 CSARDNRVNTEAFF
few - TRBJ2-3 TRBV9 CASSVEVEDTQYF
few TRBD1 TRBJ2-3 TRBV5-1 CASSPGQGPVDTQYF
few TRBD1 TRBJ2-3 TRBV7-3 CASSLLLGQGTDTQYF
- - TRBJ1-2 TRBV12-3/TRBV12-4 CASARRFYGYTF
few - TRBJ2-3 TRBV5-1 CASSPTGNPTDTQYF
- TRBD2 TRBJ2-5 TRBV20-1 CSASGLARAETQYF
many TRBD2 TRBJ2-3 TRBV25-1 CASGSIAGGTDTQYF
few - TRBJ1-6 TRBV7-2 CASSFQGNNSPLHF
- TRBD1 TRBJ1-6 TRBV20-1 CSAAKQQGVDSPLHF
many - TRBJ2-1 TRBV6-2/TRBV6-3 CASSANTLSPSF
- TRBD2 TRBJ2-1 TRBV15 CATSKRGARYEQFF
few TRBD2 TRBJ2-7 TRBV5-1 CASSYIAGDRGEQYF
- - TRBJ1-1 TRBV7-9 CASSLTVTSTEAFF
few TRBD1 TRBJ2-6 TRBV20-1 CSAIRGQASSGANVLTF
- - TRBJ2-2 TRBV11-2 CASSLVVANGELFF
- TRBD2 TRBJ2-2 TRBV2 CASGREKNTGELFF
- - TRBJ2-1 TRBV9 CASSGTGVENEQFF
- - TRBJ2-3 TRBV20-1 CSASWTVGTDTQYF
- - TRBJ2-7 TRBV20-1 CSARDYTRGSYEQYF
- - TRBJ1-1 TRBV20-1 CSAYVGGAGSEAFF
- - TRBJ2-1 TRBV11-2 CASSRNPGSSYNEQFF
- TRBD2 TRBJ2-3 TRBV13 CASSLEGLAGPSTDTQYF
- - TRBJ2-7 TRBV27 CASSLGGRGADEQYF
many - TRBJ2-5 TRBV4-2 CASSQGGEQGGGETQYF
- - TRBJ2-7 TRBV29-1 CSGGDGMVQYF
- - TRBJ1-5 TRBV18 CASSPYFDQPQHF
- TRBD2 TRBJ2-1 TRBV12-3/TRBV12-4 CASSPGLAGSYNEQFF
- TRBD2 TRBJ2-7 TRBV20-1 CSARASGLVLLHAYEQYF
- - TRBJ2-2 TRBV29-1 CSVAGTGELFF
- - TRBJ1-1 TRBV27 CASSLSLITEAFF
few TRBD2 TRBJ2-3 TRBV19 CASSFQRETDTQYF